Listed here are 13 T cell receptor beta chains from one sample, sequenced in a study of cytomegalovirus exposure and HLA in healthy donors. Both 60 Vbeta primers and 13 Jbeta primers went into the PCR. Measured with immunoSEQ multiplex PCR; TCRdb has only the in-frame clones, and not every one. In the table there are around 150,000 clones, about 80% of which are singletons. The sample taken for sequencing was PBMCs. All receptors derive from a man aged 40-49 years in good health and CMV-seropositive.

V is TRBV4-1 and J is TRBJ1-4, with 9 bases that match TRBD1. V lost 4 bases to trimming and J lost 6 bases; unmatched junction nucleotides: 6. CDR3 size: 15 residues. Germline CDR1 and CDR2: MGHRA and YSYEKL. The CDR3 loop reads CASSPGQGSYEKLFF. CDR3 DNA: TGCGCCAGCAGCCCCGGACAGGGGAGTTATGAAAAACTGTTTTTT.

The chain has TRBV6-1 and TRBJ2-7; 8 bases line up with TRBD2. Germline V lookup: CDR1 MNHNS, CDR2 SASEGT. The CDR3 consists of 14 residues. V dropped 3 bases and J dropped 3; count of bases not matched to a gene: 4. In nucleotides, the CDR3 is TGTGCCAGCAGTGATGGGACTAGGGTCTACGAGCAGTACTTC. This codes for CASSDGTRVYEQYF.

CDR3 amino acids: CASSLGGGFDYEQYF. The CDR3 DNA follows: TGTGCCAGCAGCTTAGGGGGTGGGTTTGACTACGAGCAGTACTTC. The rearrangement joins TRBV5-4 to TRBJ2-5; weak D call: TRBD1 (6 bases). With the DNA end fitting TRBJ2-7 better, the J assignment may be wrong. Germline assignment: CDR1 SGHNT and CDR2 YYREEE (reference sequence). This CDR3 contains 15 residues.

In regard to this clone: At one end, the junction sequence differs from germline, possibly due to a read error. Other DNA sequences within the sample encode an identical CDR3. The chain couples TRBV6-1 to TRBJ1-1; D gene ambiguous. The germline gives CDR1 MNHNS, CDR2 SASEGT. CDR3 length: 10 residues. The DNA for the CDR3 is TGTGCCAGCACCGAGCCTGAAGCCTTCTTT. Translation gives CASTEPEAFF.

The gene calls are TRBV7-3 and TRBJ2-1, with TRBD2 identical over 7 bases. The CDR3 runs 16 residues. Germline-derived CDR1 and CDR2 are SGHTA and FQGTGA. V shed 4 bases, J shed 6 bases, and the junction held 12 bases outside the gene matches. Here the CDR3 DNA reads TGTGCCAGCAGCTCACCGACTAGCCGCCCGGGCAATGAGCAGTTCTTC. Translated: CASSSPTSRPGNEQFF.

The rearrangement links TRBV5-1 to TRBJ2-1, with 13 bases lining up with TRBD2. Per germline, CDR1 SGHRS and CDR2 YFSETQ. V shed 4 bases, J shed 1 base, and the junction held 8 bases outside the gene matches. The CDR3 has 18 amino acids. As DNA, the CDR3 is TGCGCCAGCAGCACTAGGACTAGCGGGAGTGGGTCCTACAATGAGCAGTTCTTC. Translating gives CASSTRTSGSGSYNEQFF.

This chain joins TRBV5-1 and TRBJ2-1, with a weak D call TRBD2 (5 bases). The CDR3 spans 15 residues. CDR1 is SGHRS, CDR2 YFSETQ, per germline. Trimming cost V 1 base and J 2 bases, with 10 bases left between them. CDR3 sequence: CASSLTGKAYNEQFF. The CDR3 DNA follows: TGCGCCAGCAGCTTGACCGGGAAAGCCTACAATGAGCAGTTCTTC.

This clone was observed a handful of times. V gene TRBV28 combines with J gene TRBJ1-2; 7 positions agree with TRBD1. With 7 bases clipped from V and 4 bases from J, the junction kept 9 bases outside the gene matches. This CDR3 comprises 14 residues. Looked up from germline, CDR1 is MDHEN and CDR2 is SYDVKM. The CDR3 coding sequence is TGTGCCAGCACCCTCCGAGGGGGCCGCTATGGCTACACCTTC. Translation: CASTLRGGRYGYTF.

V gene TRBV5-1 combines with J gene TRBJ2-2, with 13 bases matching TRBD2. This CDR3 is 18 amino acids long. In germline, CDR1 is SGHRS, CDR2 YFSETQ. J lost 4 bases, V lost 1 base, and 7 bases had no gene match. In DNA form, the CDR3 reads TGCGCCAGCAGCTTGTGGACTAGCGGGAGAGTAGGCACCGGGGAGCTGTTTTTT. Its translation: CASSLWTSGRVGTGELFF.

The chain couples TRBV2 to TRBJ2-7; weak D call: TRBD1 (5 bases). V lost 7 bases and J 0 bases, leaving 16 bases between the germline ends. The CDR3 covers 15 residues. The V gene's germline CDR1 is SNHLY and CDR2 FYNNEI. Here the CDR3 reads CASKKQGFVSYEQYF. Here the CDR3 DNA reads TGTGCCAGCAAAAAGCAGGGCTTCGTCTCCTACGAGCAGTACTTC.

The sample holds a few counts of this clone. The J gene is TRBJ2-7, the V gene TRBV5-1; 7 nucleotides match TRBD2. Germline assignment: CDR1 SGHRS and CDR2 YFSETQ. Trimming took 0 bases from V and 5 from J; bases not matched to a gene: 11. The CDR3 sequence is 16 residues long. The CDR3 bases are TGCGCCAGCAGCTTGGCCAGGCGGGAGATGATGGACGAGCAGTACTTC. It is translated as CASSLARREMMDEQYF.

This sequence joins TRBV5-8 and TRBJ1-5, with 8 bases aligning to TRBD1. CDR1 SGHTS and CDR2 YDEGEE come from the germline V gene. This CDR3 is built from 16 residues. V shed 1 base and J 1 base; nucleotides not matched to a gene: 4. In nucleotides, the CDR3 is TGTGCCAGCAGCTTGAGGCAGGGGGCGAGCAATCAGCCCCAGCATTTT. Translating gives CASSLRQGASNQPQHF.

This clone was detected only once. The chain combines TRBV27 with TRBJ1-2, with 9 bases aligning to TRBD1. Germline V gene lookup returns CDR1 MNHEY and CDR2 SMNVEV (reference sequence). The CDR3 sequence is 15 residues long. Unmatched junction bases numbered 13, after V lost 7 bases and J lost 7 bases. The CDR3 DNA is TGTGCCAGCACACCGCTCACAGGGGGCCATCGTGGCTACACCTTC. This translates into CASTPLTGGHRGYTF.